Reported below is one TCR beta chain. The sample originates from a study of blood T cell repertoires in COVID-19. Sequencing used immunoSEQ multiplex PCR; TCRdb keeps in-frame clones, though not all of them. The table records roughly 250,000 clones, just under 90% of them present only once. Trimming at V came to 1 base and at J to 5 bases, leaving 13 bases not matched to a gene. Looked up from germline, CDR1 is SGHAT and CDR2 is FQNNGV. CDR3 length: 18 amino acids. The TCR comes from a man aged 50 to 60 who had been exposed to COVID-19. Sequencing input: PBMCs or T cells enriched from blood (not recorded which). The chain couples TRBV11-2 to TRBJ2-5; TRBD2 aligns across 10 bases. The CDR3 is CASSLALRSGRALETQYF. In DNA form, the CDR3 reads TGTGCCAGCAGCTTAGCCCTCCGGAGCGGGAGGGCTTTGGAGACCCAGTACTTC.